This T cell receptor beta chain was obtained from a study of cytomegalovirus exposure and HLA in healthy donors (dated by TCRdb to about 2017). Notes on the research overall: In an earlier analysis of 550 to 750 of the donors, approximately 260 Gb of sequence data and 100 million or so unique TCR beta sequences from 150 million to 200 million T cells were reported. Typing coverage varied by locus: roughly 629-640 donors for A, B, C, DRB1 and DQB1; 522 for DQA1; more than 600 for DPA1; 450 to 480 for DPB1. Among the roughly 380 genotyped donors, under 90% belonged to the genetic ancestry cluster associated with self-reported Caucasian donors. The study aimed to test whether cataloging public T cell receptors could reveal signatures of past pathogen exposure. Among around 400 genotyped donors of the cohort, an average of about 240,000 unique TCR beta nucleotide sequences were sequenced per donor, roughly a sixth of them non-productive. Donor age, sex, ethnicity and CMV serostatus were compiled together with the repertoire data. Class I and class II HLA loci were covered by the typing at four-digit resolution. In a later analysis, previously published TCR beta repertoires from about 640 donors were re-analyzed and high-resolution HLA genotyping was added so that TCR occurrence patterns could be studied. The later analysis used no new phenotypic data to find candidate immune exposures, relying instead on TCR beta sequences and their occurrence across donors. In an earlier analysis of 500 to 650 of the donors, high-throughput TCR beta sequencing was used to judge whether each TCR beta V gene segment behaved as functional or pseudogenic. To predict cytomegalovirus infection status, the study brought together high-throughput TCR immunosequencing, statistical association of individual TCRs with disease status, and machine learning. A later genetic analysis used genome-wide SNP genotypes for 398 of the 666 donors, treating that subset as a discovery cohort. All discovery cohort repertoires had been generated on a single sequencing platform. An early release that covered roughly 600 HLA-typed donors contained about 290 gigabases of sequencing data and roughly 84 million unique TCR sequences. A separate validation cohort of over a hundred different subjects was used in addition to the 666-subject first cohort. Roughly five DR-DQ haplotypes were handled as single units for association and clustering, since linkage in the cohort was strong. The study profiled the T cell repertoires of 666 subjects by immunosequencing and related them to cytomegalovirus serostatus. Here is what the overall study found, with its caveats: In vitro tests confirmed that a few of the cytomegalovirus-associated TCR beta chains recognize cytomegalovirus antigens. According to a later analysis, TCR association rates differed among HLA loci, with DRB1 alleles showing the most associated TCRs and HLA-C alleles showing the fewest. Assigning TCR associations to individual alleles was difficult when HLA alleles, especially DR and DQ, strongly co-occurred. In an earlier analysis of more than 450 of the donors, most TCR beta V segments were observed in productive rearrangements about 87% or about 30% of the time, broadly matching IMGT annotations. A later genetic analysis reported fewer N-insertions in productive TCRs among donors in an Asian-associated ancestry cluster than the roughly 690-donor mean. Linkage disequilibrium might explain the correlated functional status among segregating V segments, but an unknown experimental factor could not be ruled out. Most CMV-associated TCR beta chains appeared to be HLA-restricted in a later analysis, and the HLA associations seemed to be driven largely by CMV exposure. The classifier was reported to diagnose cytomegalovirus status with high specificity and sensitivity in both the original and validation cohorts. Only TCR beta chains were sequenced in this cohort, and the absence of alpha or paired-chain data limited detectable features. A later analysis found that HLA-associated TCR beta chains were more clonally expanded and had lower generation probabilities than equally common non-associated chains. A later analysis associated around 16,000 TCR beta sequences with specific HLA alleles at a false discovery rate of 0.05. Some IMGT-functional V segments, including TRBV6-2 and TRBV6-3, could not be told apart with the 87-base-pair reads, so those segments were excluded. A later analysis reported that several top co-occurrence clusters appeared linked to parvovirus B19, influenza, CMV and Epstein-Barr virus. A group of highly shared sequence variants was considered likely to be a technical artifact of the sequencing pipeline. The only immune exposure information available for the cohort was CMV serostatus. Because HLA typing was missing for some donors at each locus, association tests included only the typed subset. The study listed approximately 160 TCR beta chains as associated with cytomegalovirus. A later genetic analysis associated a missense DCLRE1C variant with V-gene and J-gene trimming of TCR beta chains, and an independent cohort replicated the association. Most TCR sequences were seen in very few donors, while some public TCRs were found in many individuals. A further reported finding was that TCR beta sequences accurately predicted the HLA-A and HLA-B alleles for most subjects in the first cohort. According to the authors, the approach could potentially be generalized to other disease states and immunological phenotypes. The presence/absence analyses assumed that sequencing depth was roughly uniform across donors, and that assumption may not be true. Over 15 rarely observed V segments, including chromosome 9 orphons, were excluded from the earlier analysis of some 590 of the donors because counts were too low.

Library preparation employed the immunoSEQ multiplex PCR assay. For the multiplex PCR, a mixture combining 60 forward primers for TCR Vbeta segments and 13 reverse primers for TCR Jbeta segments was used. The CDR3 region of rearranged TCR beta genes was amplified from genomic DNA by a multiplex PCR assay. On the Illumina HiSeq System, the amplified TCR beta libraries were sequenced as 87-base-pair reads. As for the original processing: A later analysis tallied 75 million to 85 million unique TCR beta chains across the 640 or so repertoires, and about 12 million of those chains were shared by two or more donors. A nearest-neighbor algorithm error-corrected the raw reads and collapsed the reads into unique sequences, merging closely related sequences to remove PCR and sequencing errors. CDR3 sequences were aligned to IMGT reference sequences to assign V, D and J gene segments. For a sequence to be retained, at least a six-nucleotide match to both a V gene segment and a J gene segment was required. Rearrangements were called productive when the CDR3 lacked stop codons and stayed in frame with V and J; all others were non-productive. CDR3 was defined by IMGT convention, running from the second conserved V-encoded cysteine to the conserved J-encoded phenylalanine. Sequences without an unambiguous match to a single V gene segment were excluded from the earlier analysis of about 600 of the donors. An earlier analysis of 587 of the donors classified V segments as functional when productive rearrangements were above 56.7% and as segregating when the standard deviation between donors was above 5%. A statistical classification framework was built to diagnose cytomegalovirus status from the catalog of TCR beta chain sequences. V and J gene assignment, in a later analysis, came from comparing TCR nucleotide sequences with IMGT/GENE-DB human TR gene sequences. The TCRdist pipeline was used in a later analysis to assign CDR3 sequences and most-parsimonious VDJ recombination scenarios. In a later analysis, every TCR beta chain was defined by the combination of its CDR3 amino acid sequence and its V-gene family, and reads without a unique V-gene family were dropped. In a later analysis, 450 to 600 highly shared, low-generation-probability nucleotide sequences were removed to address suspected cross-contamination and a sequencing artifact. In a later analysis, a clonal expansion index was calculated for each public chain from normalized within-repertoire ranks of inferred template counts. Generation probabilities in a later analysis came from a VDJ recombination model fitted to out-of-frame rearrangements, and those results were checked against IGoR. A later analysis scored TCR-TCR, TCR-HLA and TCR-CMV co-occurrence with hypergeometric tests, applying a repertoire-size bias correction to TCR pairs. To estimate false discovery rates, a later analysis permuted the HLA or CMV assignments 20 times. In a later analysis, co-occurring TCRs were grouped using DBSCAN, and TCRdist sequence similarity was added for clustering within HLA-allele-positive subsets. Repertoires with fewer than 30,000 or more than 120,000 public chains were left out of co-occurrence clustering, as were several repertoires with anomalous nucleotide sharing. Imported from immuneACCESS, the table was reduced by TCRdb to in-frame sequences with V and J called. These copies leave out some clones; in studies compared against another copy, an unresolved V gene accounts for under half, and the cause of the remainder is not known. The D gene and trimming were derived from the DNA, and the V and J assignments and clone size from that table. This sample is represented by around 110,000 clones; 75% to 85% of them were singletons. The top ten clones comprise around 4.4% of the sample.

In the case of this clone: The target of this receptor is not known. Per-nucleotide qualities are absent, and no much larger clonotype sits a single base away.

Taken from the germline V gene, the CDR1 and CDR2 loops are LGHNA and YSLEER. V and J are trimmed by 0 bases and 3 bases, and the gene matches miss 2 bases of the junction. Counted from cysteine to phenylalanine, this CDR3 has 17 amino acids. The CDR3 DNA has 51 bases and is translated from base 1. The cohort consisted of some 670 healthy bone marrow donors. At the time of sampling, every cohort member was nominally healthy, though immune exposures that went unrecorded were likely present. The donor tested CMV seropositive, placing the donor among the 250 to 300 seropositive members of the cohort. A peripheral blood sample was provided by each donor, and peripheral blood mononuclear cells were used for TCR beta sequencing. The Qiagen DNeasy Blood Extraction Kit was used to extract genomic DNA from the blood cell samples.

The sequencing input was PBMCs. The source of this sequence is a man younger than 40 in good health and CMV-seropositive. This chain joins TRBV4-3 to TRBJ2-1; TRBD2 matches 13 bases in the middle. The DNA sequence is given as TGCGCCAGCAGCCAAGATGGGACTAGCGGGATCTACAATGAGCAGTTCTTC. Translated, this gives CASSQDGTSGIYNEQFF.